These T cell receptor beta chains were read from a single sample in a study of T cells in Graves' hyperthyroidism and ophthalmopathy. Using its own MiXCR run on the multiplex PCR reads, TCRdb lists one record per CDR3 protein. The sample has under 550,000 distinct CDR3 sequences, 15% to 20% seen once. Sequencing was carried out using blood. The receptors shown here come from a man aged 40-49 years with Graves' ophthalmopathy. Both conserved end residues are part of each CDR3. A D gene is named only where the DNA matches it firmly. Clone size is not always given. Where it is, it says once, few, many or a class for expanded clones.

CSARETMKAFF TGCAGTGCTAGGGAGACCATGAAAGCTTTCTTT TRBV20-1 few TRBJ1-1 -
CASSYLWSLLQTGDDSYEQYF TGTGCCAGCAGTTACCTATGGTCTTTACTACAGACAGGGGACGACTCCTACGAGCAGTACTTC TRBV6-2/TRBV6-3 many TRBJ2-7 TRBD1
CASRPHSGYQETQYF TGTGCCAGTCGCCCGCATAGCGGCTACCAAGAGACCCAGTACTTC TRBV7-2 - TRBJ2-5 -
CASSLNGGRRTDTQYF TGTGCCAGCAGTCTAAACGGGGGCCGGCGCACAGATACGCAGTATTTT TRBV7-3 - TRBJ2-3 -
CASRRGQGIWYTEAFF TGTGCCAGCAGGAGGGGACAGGGGATCTGGTACACTGAAGCTTTCTTT TRBV7-9 many TRBJ1-1 TRBD1
CAWSTQGGYGYTF TGTGCCTGGAGTACACAGGGGGGCTATGGCTACACCTTC TRBV30 many TRBJ1-2 TRBD1
CAISDGQRHEQYF TGTGCCATCAGTGACGGGCAGAGACACGAGCAGTACTTC TRBV10-3 few TRBJ2-7 -
CAISLRGNTEAFF TGTGCCATCAGTTTGAGAGGGAACACTGAAGCTTTCTTT TRBV27 - TRBJ1-1 -
CASSGRGQGASGYTF TGTGCCAGCAGTGGAAGGGGACAGGGGGCGTCGGGCTACACCTTC TRBV2 many TRBJ1-2 TRBD1
CASSLDTGGNTEAFF TGCGCCAGCAGCTTGGATACGGGAGGTAACACTGAAGCTTTCTTT TRBV5-1 - TRBJ1-1 -
CASSPAGPASGNTIYF TGTGCCAGCAGCCCGGCAGGTCCAGCCTCTGGAAACACCATATATTTT TRBV7-8 - TRBJ1-3 -
CASSRELAGEQYF TGTGCCAGCAGCCGTGAACTAGCAGGCGAGCAGTACTTC TRBV14 few TRBJ2-7 -
CASSIEETSFEQFF TGTGCCAGTAGTATAGAGGAAACTAGCTTTGAGCAGTTCTTC TRBV19 few TRBJ2-1 -
CASSLSPGQRYEQYF TGTGCCAGCAGCCTCTCGCCGGGACAGAGGTACGAGCAGTACTTC TRBV11-2 many TRBJ2-7 TRBD1
CASSSGTEGEQYF TGTGCCAGCAGCTCCGGGACAGAGGGCGAGCAGTACTTC TRBV7-6 few TRBJ2-7 TRBD1
CASSPKLNTMTASGNTIYF TGCGCCAGCAGCCCCAAACTAAATACCATGACAGCCTCTGGAAACACCATATATTTT TRBV4-1 - TRBJ1-3 -
CASSHGGTPEQYF TGTGCCAGCAGCCACGGGGGGACCCCCGAGCAGTACTTC TRBV3-1 many TRBJ2-7 TRBD2
CASTLGSDNEQFF TGTGCCAGCACCCTAGGGTCGGACAATGAGCAGTTCTTC TRBV2 many TRBJ2-1 -
CASSLTGRGYNEQFF TGTGCCAGCAGTTTAACGGGTAGGGGATACAATGAGCAGTTCTTC TRBV28 many TRBJ2-1 -
CASSRSLGTSGRRETQYF TGTGCCAGCAGCCGCTCCCTCGGGACTAGCGGGAGAAGAGAGACCCAGTACTTC TRBV7-9 many TRBJ2-5 TRBD2
CASSQGGLGTEAFF TGTGCCAGCAGCCAGGGGGGGCTGGGCACTGAAGCTTTCTTT TRBV7-8 few TRBJ1-1 TRBD1
CAIKGVNTEAFF TGTGCCATCAAAGGGGTGAACACTGAAGCTTTCTTT TRBV10-3 - TRBJ1-1 -
CASSLVQGADIQYF TGTGCCAGCAGCTTGGTACAGGGTGCGGACATTCAGTACTTC TRBV5-8 - TRBJ2-4 -
CASSPEGRTASEQYF TGCGCCAGCAGCCCAGAGGGGCGGACAGCCAGCGAGCAGTACTTC TRBV5-1 - TRBJ2-7 -